The 4 T cell receptor beta chains listed next were all sequenced from one sample in a study of blood T cell repertoires in COVID-19. Assay used: immunoSEQ multiplex PCR; TCRdb lists only in-frame clones, some missing. The sample consists of around 280,000 clones, roughly 90% of them appearing once. Sample: peripheral blood. Source of these receptors: a woman between 50 and 59 years old who had recovered from COVID-19.

The J gene is TRBJ2-3, the V gene TRBV5-6; TRBD2 might be the D (5 bases). CDR1 is SGHDT and CDR2 is YYEEEE in the germline V gene. The CDR3 runs to 13 residues. Between the trimmed V and J ends, which lost 7 bases and 3 bases, there was a span of 12 bases. DNA of the CDR3: TGTGCCAGCGGAAGCGGCCCAACAGATACGCAGTATTTT. Translating gives CASGSGPTDTQYF.

The table lists this clone with a few counts. The chain uses TRBV3-1 (or the pseudogene TRBV3-2) and TRBJ2-1; D ambiguous. This CDR3 spans 17 amino acids. V gave up 0 bases and J gave up 2 bases, with 14 bases separating them. CDR1 LGHDT and CDR2 YNNKEL come from the germline V gene (reference sequence). The DNA for the CDR3 is TGTGCCAGCAGCCAAGATAGGTCAATAGCCACCTACAATGAGCAGTTCTTC. Residues: CASSQDRSIATYNEQFF.

J is TRBJ1-5 and V is TRBV30; D might be TRBD1 (5 bases). Germline CDR1 GTSNPN, CDR2 SVGIG (reference sequence). Deletions cut 0 bases from V and 4 bases from J, with 13 bases between. This CDR3 has 15 residues. CDR3 sequence: CAWSVGDGRNQPQHF. DNA for the CDR3: TGTGCCTGGAGTGTAGGGGATGGTCGAAATCAGCCCCAGCATTTT.

The CDR3 loop reads CAISESTEANYGYTF. Here the CDR3 DNA reads TGTGCCATCAGTGAGTCGACAGAAGCTAACTATGGCTACACCTTC. The V and J genes are TRBV10-3 and TRBJ1-2; D is possibly TRBD1 (5 bases). Trimming removed 0 bases from V and 0 bases from J, with 8 bases in between. The CDR3 totals 15 residues. In germline, CDR1 is ENHRY, CDR2 SYGVKD.